Listed below are T cell receptor beta chains from one sample, sequenced in a study of vaccination and CD4 T cells after COVID-19. TCRdb reprocessed the PCR reads with MiXCR, giving one entry per CDR3 protein. The sample shows 13,000 or so distinct CDR3 sequences, 25% to 30% of them seen only once. These receptors have no known antigen. What was sequenced was CD4+ T cells from blood, cultured in vitro. These receptors all stem from a human donor who had recovered from COVID-19. Both conserved end residues are part of each CDR3. Fields, in order: J gene, V gene, clone size, D gene, CDR3 DNA, CDR3 protein. The D gene is left open where the match is weak. Rows may omit the clone size; those that give it use once, few, many or a size class.

j_call: TRBJ1-6; v_call: TRBV10-2; clone_size: few; d_call: .; cdr3_nt: TGCGCCAGCAGGGAAAACAGGGCGGATTCACCCCTCCACTTT; cdr3_aa: CASRENRADSPLHF
j_call: TRBJ1-1; v_call: TRBV5-1; clone_size: .; d_call: .; cdr3_nt: TGCGCCAGCAGCTTGGCCCCTGGGGCCTCCACTGAAGCTTTCTTT; cdr3_aa: CASSLAPGASTEAFF
j_call: TRBJ2-5; v_call: TRBV5-6; clone_size: .; d_call: .; cdr3_nt: TGTGCCAGCAGCATAGGGACGAAAAAAGGGGAGACCCAGTACTTC; cdr3_aa: CASSIGTKKGETQYF
j_call: TRBJ2-5; v_call: TRBV12-3/TRBV12-4; clone_size: few; d_call: .; cdr3_nt: TGTGCCAGCAGTTTAAGTCCTGGAGAGACCCAGTACTTC; cdr3_aa: CASSLSPGETQYF
j_call: TRBJ2-1; v_call: TRBV2; clone_size: .; d_call: .; cdr3_nt: TGTGCCAGCAGAACAGGGATTGGTAGCAATGAGCAGTTCTTC; cdr3_aa: CASRTGIGSNEQFF
j_call: TRBJ1-2; v_call: TRBV30; clone_size: .; d_call: TRBD1; cdr3_nt: TGTGTCTGGGGGGGGACAGTTGCTAACTATGGCTACACCTTC; cdr3_aa: CVWGGTVANYGYTF
j_call: TRBJ1-5; v_call: TRBV7-2; clone_size: .; d_call: .; cdr3_nt: TGTGCCAGCAGCTTAGGAGGCAGTAGCAATCAGCCCCAGCATTTT; cdr3_aa: CASSLGGSSNQPQHF
j_call: TRBJ2-2; v_call: TRBV7-2; clone_size: few; d_call: TRBD1; cdr3_nt: TGTGCCAGCAGTTCGCGACAGGGGACCGGGGAGCTGTTTTTT; cdr3_aa: CASSSRQGTGELFF
j_call: TRBJ1-2; v_call: TRBV30; clone_size: .; d_call: .; cdr3_nt: TGTGCCTGCCGGTCGGGACCGAGGTATGGCTACACCTTC; cdr3_aa: CACRSGPRYGYTF
j_call: TRBJ2-3; v_call: TRBV6-5; clone_size: few; d_call: TRBD1; cdr3_nt: TGTGCCAGCAGTTACCAAGCTAGGACAGGGCGAGATACGCAGTATTTT; cdr3_aa: CASSYQARTGRDTQYF
j_call: TRBJ2-5; v_call: TRBV20-1; clone_size: few; d_call: .; cdr3_nt: TGCAGTGCTAGAGAAGGCAGCCAAGAGACCCAGTACTTC; cdr3_aa: CSAREGSQETQYF
j_call: TRBJ2-2; v_call: TRBV25-1; clone_size: few; d_call: .; cdr3_nt: TGTGCCAGCAGTCCCCCGGCGGACACCGGGGAGCTGTTTTTT; cdr3_aa: CASSPPADTGELFF
j_call: TRBJ2-3; v_call: TRBV3-1; clone_size: .; d_call: .; cdr3_nt: TGTGCCAGCAGCCAAGATTTGATCGCGACGCAGTATTTT; cdr3_aa: CASSQDLIATQYF
j_call: TRBJ1-5; v_call: TRBV5-4; clone_size: .; d_call: .; cdr3_nt: TGTGCCAGCAGCTTTGGTAATCAGCCCCAGCATTTT; cdr3_aa: CASSFGNQPQHF
j_call: TRBJ2-1; v_call: TRBV18; clone_size: .; d_call: .; cdr3_nt: TGTGCCAGCTCACAAGGTCCGTCCCTTTACAATGAGCAGTTCTTC; cdr3_aa: CASSQGPSLYNEQFF
j_call: TRBJ2-7; v_call: TRBV2; clone_size: few; d_call: .; cdr3_nt: TGTGCCAGCAGCGATGGGATCGGCAGCTACGAGCAGTACTTC; cdr3_aa: CASSDGIGSYEQYF
j_call: TRBJ2-3; v_call: TRBV11-3; clone_size: .; d_call: .; cdr3_nt: TGTGCCAGCAGCTTAGACTGGGGCACAGATACGCAGTATTTT; cdr3_aa: CASSLDWGTDTQYF
j_call: TRBJ2-7; v_call: TRBV5-1; clone_size: .; d_call: TRBD2; cdr3_nt: TGCGCCAGCAGCTTGGGAGGATCTAGCGGGGGTTCCTTCTACGAGCAGTACTTC; cdr3_aa: CASSLGGSSGGSFYEQYF
j_call: TRBJ1-1; v_call: TRBV29-1; clone_size: .; d_call: .; cdr3_nt: TGCAGCGTCACTCCAACCTCCACGGTGGGGACTGAAGCTTTCTTT; cdr3_aa: CSVTPTSTVGTEAFF
j_call: TRBJ2-1; v_call: TRBV10-2; clone_size: .; d_call: TRBD2; cdr3_nt: TGCGCCAGCGGTGGAGCGGGGGTAACCTACAATGAGCAGTTCTTC; cdr3_aa: CASGGAGVTYNEQFF
j_call: TRBJ2-2; v_call: TRBV12-5; clone_size: .; d_call: TRBD2; cdr3_nt: TGTGCTAGTGGTTTCGGACAGCGGGGGGGCCTTCTAAAGGTCACCGGGGAGCTGTTTTTT; cdr3_aa: CASGFGQRGGLLKVTGELFF
j_call: TRBJ1-5; v_call: TRBV18; clone_size: few; d_call: .; cdr3_nt: TGTGCCAGCTCACCAATCAGAGCAGAGGAGGGCGAAAGTCAGCCCCAGCATTTT; cdr3_aa: CASSPIRAEEGESQPQHF
j_call: TRBJ1-2; v_call: TRBV6-5; clone_size: few; d_call: .; cdr3_nt: TGTGCCAGCAGTTTCGCTTTGAAACGGGGCTACACCTTC; cdr3_aa: CASSFALKRGYTF
j_call: TRBJ2-1; v_call: TRBV2; clone_size: few; d_call: TRBD1; cdr3_nt: TGTGCCAGCAACCGACAGGGCTACAATGAGCAGTTCTTC; cdr3_aa: CASNRQGYNEQFF
j_call: TRBJ2-3; v_call: TRBV24-1; clone_size: .; d_call: .; cdr3_nt: TGTGCCACCAGTGAAGGACCCTTCGGAAAGGGCACAGATACGCAGTATTTT; cdr3_aa: CATSEGPFGKGTDTQYF
j_call: TRBJ1-2; v_call: TRBV28; clone_size: .; d_call: .; cdr3_nt: TGTGCCAGCAAGGGGGTAGGATACATCTATGGCTACACCTTC; cdr3_aa: CASKGVGYIYGYTF
j_call: TRBJ2-4; v_call: TRBV30; clone_size: few; d_call: .; cdr3_nt: TGTGCCTGGACGCTGGAAAACATTCAGTACTTC; cdr3_aa: CAWTLENIQYF
j_call: TRBJ2-2; v_call: TRBV11-3; clone_size: few; d_call: .; cdr3_nt: TGTGCCAGCAGCTTAGATTGGAGAAGTACCGGGGAGCTGTTTTTT; cdr3_aa: CASSLDWRSTGELFF
j_call: TRBJ2-1; v_call: TRBV7-2; clone_size: .; d_call: .; cdr3_nt: TGTGCCAGCAGCTTAGGAGGGGCTAGCGTCCTCAATGAGCAGTTCTTC; cdr3_aa: CASSLGGASVLNEQFF
j_call: TRBJ2-4; v_call: TRBV6-2/TRBV6-3; clone_size: few; d_call: .; cdr3_nt: TGTGCCAGCAGTTACTCTCCGGGGGCCAAAAACATTCAGTACTTC; cdr3_aa: CASSYSPGAKNIQYF
j_call: TRBJ2-1; v_call: TRBV19; clone_size: few; d_call: .; cdr3_nt: TGTGCCAGTAGTATAGCGGGGGTCCCCTACAATGAGCAGTTCTTC; cdr3_aa: CASSIAGVPYNEQFF
j_call: TRBJ2-1; v_call: TRBV27; clone_size: .; d_call: .; cdr3_nt: TGTGCCAGCCTAAACCCGAGGGGCAATGAGCAGTTCTTC; cdr3_aa: CASLNPRGNEQFF
j_call: TRBJ2-3; v_call: TRBV6-5; clone_size: .; d_call: TRBD2; cdr3_nt: TGTGCCAGCAGTTACTCCTTACTAGCGGGGGGCGGGGCAGATACGCAGTATTTT; cdr3_aa: CASSYSLLAGGGADTQYF
j_call: TRBJ2-1; v_call: TRBV5-1; clone_size: .; d_call: .; cdr3_nt: TGCGCCAGCAGCTTGGAGTCGGGGCCCTACAATGAGCAGTTCTTC; cdr3_aa: CASSLESGPYNEQFF
j_call: TRBJ2-1; v_call: TRBV6-4; clone_size: few; d_call: .; cdr3_nt: TGTGCCAGCAGTGACTCGGGCTCGTATTACAATGAGCAGTTCTTC; cdr3_aa: CASSDSGSYYNEQFF
j_call: TRBJ1-2; v_call: TRBV11-3; clone_size: .; d_call: TRBD1; cdr3_nt: TGTGCCAGCAGCCTCACAGGGGGCTCCTTTAGCTATGGCTACACCTTC; cdr3_aa: CASSLTGGSFSYGYTF
j_call: TRBJ2-7; v_call: TRBV30; clone_size: .; d_call: .; cdr3_nt: TGTGCCTGGAGCGGCGGGGCATCACCCTCCTACGAGCAGTACTTC; cdr3_aa: CAWSGGASPSYEQYF
j_call: TRBJ2-2; v_call: TRBV10-3; clone_size: .; d_call: TRBD2; cdr3_nt: TGTGCCATCAGTACCGGGACTAGCGGGGCCAAGAACACCGGGGAGCTGTTTTTT; cdr3_aa: CAISTGTSGAKNTGELFF
j_call: TRBJ1-4; v_call: TRBV10-3; clone_size: few; d_call: .; cdr3_nt: TGTGCCATCAGTGAAAGAACAACTAATGAAAAACTGTTTTTT; cdr3_aa: CAISERTTNEKLFF
j_call: TRBJ1-2; v_call: TRBV18; clone_size: .; d_call: .; cdr3_nt: TGTGCCAGCTCATTGACTCAAAGCTACACCTTC; cdr3_aa: CASSLTQSYTF
j_call: TRBJ2-5; v_call: TRBV25-1; clone_size: .; d_call: .; cdr3_nt: TGTGCCAGCAGTGAAAGCAGGGACCAAGAGACCCAGTACTTC; cdr3_aa: CASSESRDQETQYF
j_call: TRBJ2-6; v_call: TRBV12-3/TRBV12-4; clone_size: .; d_call: .; cdr3_nt: TGTGCCAGCAGTAACTCTGGGGCCAACGTCCTGACTTTC; cdr3_aa: CASSNSGANVLTF
j_call: TRBJ1-2; v_call: TRBV2; clone_size: .; d_call: TRBD1; cdr3_nt: TGTGCCAGCAGGACAACAGGGGCAGGGTCTGGCTACACCTTC; cdr3_aa: CASRTTGAGSGYTF
j_call: TRBJ2-1; v_call: TRBV4-1; clone_size: .; d_call: TRBD2; cdr3_nt: TGCGCCAGCAGCCCGGGACTAGCGGGGGGCGGGGATGAGCAGTTCTTC; cdr3_aa: CASSPGLAGGGDEQFF
j_call: TRBJ2-3; v_call: TRBV7-9; clone_size: .; d_call: .; cdr3_nt: TGTGCCAGCAGCCCTGTTTGGGATACGCAGTATTTT; cdr3_aa: CASSPVWDTQYF
j_call: TRBJ2-1; v_call: TRBV20-1; clone_size: few; d_call: .; cdr3_nt: TGCAGTGCTAGAGTCTCTACAGGGATCCCATACAATGAGCAGTTCTTC; cdr3_aa: CSARVSTGIPYNEQFF
j_call: TRBJ2-5; v_call: TRBV19; clone_size: few; d_call: .; cdr3_nt: TGTGCCAGTAGTATAGAGCGCACAGGGCCCCAAGAGACCCAGTACTTC; cdr3_aa: CASSIERTGPQETQYF
j_call: TRBJ2-3; v_call: TRBV20-1; clone_size: .; d_call: .; cdr3_nt: TGCAGCCTCGCGGACCGCACAGATACGCAGTATTTT; cdr3_aa: CSLADRTDTQYF
j_call: TRBJ2-3; v_call: TRBV5-1; clone_size: .; d_call: .; cdr3_nt: TGCGCCAGCAGCACCGGAGAGTCAGATACGCAGTATTTT; cdr3_aa: CASSTGESDTQYF
j_call: TRBJ1-5; v_call: TRBV12-5; clone_size: once; d_call: TRBD1; cdr3_nt: TGTGCTAGTGGTGGAGGGACAGCTTATAGCAATCAGCCCCAGCATTTT; cdr3_aa: CASGGGTAYSNQPQHF